Included here is one T cell receptor (beta chain) sequence, with context. The antigen is unknown. Free of recent acute infections or vaccinations, the donors were healthy HIV-negative adults. The data were taken from a study of shared clonotypes between healthy human individuals. Here immunoSEQ multiplex PCR was the method, and the copy in TCRdb shows in-frame clones only, minus some. The repertoire consists of about 2.4 million clones, with approximately 90% occurring once and the leading ten covering 0.11% to 0.15%. Study conclusions and caveats: Specimens sampled were limited to blood, with tissue repertoires likely differing. Non-shared clonotypes were found to have lower generation probabilities than the clonotypes that were shared by all four of the sorted-subset donors. An anticipated effect of sequencing depth on clonotype sharing among donors was recognized.

Germline V CDR1 and CDR2: MDHEN, SYDVKM. The J segment lost 3 bases and the V segment lost 4 bases, leaving 7 bases of the junction unmatched. The CDR3 runs 16 residues. Material for sequencing was naive CD4+ T cells sorted from blood. Regarding subset: CD45RA+ positively selected. This TCR came from a man aged 18-30 years in good health. The rearrangement links TRBV28 to TRBJ2-1, with 9 bases that match TRBD2. CDR3 in amino acids: CASSSSGGGDYNEQFF. CDR3 sequence (DNA): TGTGCCAGCAGTTCGTCCGGCGGGGGGGACTACAATGAGCAGTTCTTC.